This record covers a single T cell receptor beta chain. The target antigen is unknown. Data came from immunoSEQ multiplex PCR; TCRdb stores just in-frame clones and leaves some out. The profile shows 95,000 to 100,000 clones, 75% to 95% of them singletons. The data were taken from a study of T cell responses to AZD1222 COVID-19 vaccine. The wider study: It was second doses at about 4 or about 12 weeks that were pooled.

Whole-study findings and limits: The donors showed a predominance of white British ancestry and of females, with possible underestimation of clonal diversity. Unmutated variant regions reportedly attract nearly half of all spike-specific TCRs.

Sequenced here: peripheral blood, sampled on day 0 of AZD1222 vaccination. The receptor's source is an adult in good health.

CDR3 nucleotides: TGTGCCAGCAGCTCGTCCCGGGACAGGGTTTTGGCCCACGAGCAGTACTTC. As protein: CASSSSRDRVLAHEQYF. This rearrangement joins TRBV5-4 to TRBJ2-7, with TRBD1 matching over 9 bases. V shed 3 bases and J 5 bases; nucleotides not matched to a gene: 15. Germline V gene data show CDR1 as SGHNT and CDR2 as YYREEE (reference sequence). The CDR3 loop spans 17 amino acids. The whole variable domain, remainder taken from reference TRBV5-4 and TRBJ2-7, is ETGVTQSPTHLIKTRGQQVTLRCSSQSGHNTVSWYQQALGQGPQFIFQYYREEENGRGNFPPRFSGLQFPNYSSELNVNALELDDSALYLCASSSSRDRVLAHEQYFGPGTRLTVT.